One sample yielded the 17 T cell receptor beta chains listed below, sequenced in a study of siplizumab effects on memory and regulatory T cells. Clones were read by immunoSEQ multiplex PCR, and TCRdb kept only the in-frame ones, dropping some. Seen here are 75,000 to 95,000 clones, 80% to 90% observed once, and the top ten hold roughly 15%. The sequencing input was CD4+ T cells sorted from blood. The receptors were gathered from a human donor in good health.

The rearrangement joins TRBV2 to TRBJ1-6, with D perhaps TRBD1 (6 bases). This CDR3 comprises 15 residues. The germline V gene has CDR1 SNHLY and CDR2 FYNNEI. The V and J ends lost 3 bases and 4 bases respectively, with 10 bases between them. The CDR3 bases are TGTGCCAGCAGTGAGGTGACAGGTTATAATTCACCCCTCCACTTT. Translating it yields CASSEVTGYNSPLHF.

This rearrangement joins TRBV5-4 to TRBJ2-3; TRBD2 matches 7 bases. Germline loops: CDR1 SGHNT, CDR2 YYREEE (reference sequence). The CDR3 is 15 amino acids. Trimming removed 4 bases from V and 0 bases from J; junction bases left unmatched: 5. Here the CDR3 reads CASSGREFSTDTQYF. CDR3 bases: TGTGCCAGCAGCGGGAGGGAGTTCAGCACAGATACGCAGTATTTT.

The CDR3 DNA sequence: TGTGCAAGTCGCTTAGGGTCCTGCGGGAGAGGGAATGAGCAGTTCTTC. Encoded protein: CASRLGSCGRGNEQFF. The chain links TRBV12-2 to TRBJ2-1; no DNA check was done on the table's D call, TRBD2. TRBV12-2 is recorded as a pseudogene. The CDR3 has 16 residues.

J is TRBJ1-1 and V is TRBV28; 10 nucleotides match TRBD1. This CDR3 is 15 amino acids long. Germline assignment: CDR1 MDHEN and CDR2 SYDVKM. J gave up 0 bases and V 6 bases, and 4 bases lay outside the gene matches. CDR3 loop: CASRRTGGMNTEAFF. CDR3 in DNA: TGTGCCAGCAGAAGGACAGGGGGAATGAACACTGAAGCTTTCTTT.

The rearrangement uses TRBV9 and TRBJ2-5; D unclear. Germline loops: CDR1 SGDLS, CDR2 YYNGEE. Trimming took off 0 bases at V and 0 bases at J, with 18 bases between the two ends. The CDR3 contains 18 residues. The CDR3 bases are TGTGCCAGCAGCGTAGGGGGTTTGGCGGAGTGGTACCAAGAGACCCAGTACTTC. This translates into CASSVGGLAEWYQETQYF.

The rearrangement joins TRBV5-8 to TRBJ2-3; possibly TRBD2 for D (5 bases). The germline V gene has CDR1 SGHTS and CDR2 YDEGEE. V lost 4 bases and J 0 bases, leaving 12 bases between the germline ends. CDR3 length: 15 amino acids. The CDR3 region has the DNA TGTGCCAGCAGCCCCTCGGGGATAAGCACAGATACGCAGTATTTT. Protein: CASSPSGISTDTQYF.

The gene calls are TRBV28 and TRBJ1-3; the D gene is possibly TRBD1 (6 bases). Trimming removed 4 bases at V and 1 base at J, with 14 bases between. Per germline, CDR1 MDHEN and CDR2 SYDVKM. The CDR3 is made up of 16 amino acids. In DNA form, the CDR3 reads TGTGCCAGCAGTTCTCGACAGGTTCAATCTGGAAACACCATATATTTT. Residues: CASSSRQVQSGNTIYF.

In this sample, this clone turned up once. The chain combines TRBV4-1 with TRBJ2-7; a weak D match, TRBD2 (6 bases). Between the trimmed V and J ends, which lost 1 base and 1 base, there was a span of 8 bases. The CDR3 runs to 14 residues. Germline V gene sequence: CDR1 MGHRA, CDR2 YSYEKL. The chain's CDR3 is CASSQAGESYEQYF. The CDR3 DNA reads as TGCGCCAGCAGCCAAGCGGGAGAGTCCTACGAGCAGTACTTC.

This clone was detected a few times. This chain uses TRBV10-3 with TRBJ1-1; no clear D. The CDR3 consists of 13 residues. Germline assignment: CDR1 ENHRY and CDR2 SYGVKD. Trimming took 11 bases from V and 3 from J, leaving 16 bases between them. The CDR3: CALSQKSDTEAFF. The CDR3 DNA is TGTGCCCTGAGCCAGAAGTCGGACACTGAAGCTTTCTTT.

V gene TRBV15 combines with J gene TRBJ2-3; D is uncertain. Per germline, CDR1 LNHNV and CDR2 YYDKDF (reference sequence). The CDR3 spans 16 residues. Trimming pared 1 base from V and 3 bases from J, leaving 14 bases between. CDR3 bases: TGTGCCACCAGCAGAGGGGCTTCCCTCGGGACAGATACGCAGTATTTT. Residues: CATSRGASLGTDTQYF.

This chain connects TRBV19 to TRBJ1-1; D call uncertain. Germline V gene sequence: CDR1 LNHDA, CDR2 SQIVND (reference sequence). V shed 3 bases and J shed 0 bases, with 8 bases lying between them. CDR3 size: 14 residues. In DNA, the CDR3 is TGTGCCAGTAGTATTCCAGGCCTGAACACTGAAGCTTTCTTT. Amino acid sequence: CASSIPGLNTEAFF. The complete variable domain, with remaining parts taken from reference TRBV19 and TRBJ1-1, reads DGGITQSPKYLFRKEGQNVTLSCEQNLNHDAMYWYRQDPGQGLRLIYYSQIVNDFQKGDIAEGYSVSREKKESFPLTVTSAQKNPTAFYLCASSIPGLNTEAFFGQGTRLTVV.

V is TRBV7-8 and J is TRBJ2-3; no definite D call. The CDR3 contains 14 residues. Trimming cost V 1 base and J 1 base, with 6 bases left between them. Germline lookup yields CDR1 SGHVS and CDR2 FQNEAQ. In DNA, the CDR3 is TGTGCCAGCAGCTTAGTTGCCCGCACAGATACGCAGTATTTT. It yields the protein CASSLVARTDTQYF.

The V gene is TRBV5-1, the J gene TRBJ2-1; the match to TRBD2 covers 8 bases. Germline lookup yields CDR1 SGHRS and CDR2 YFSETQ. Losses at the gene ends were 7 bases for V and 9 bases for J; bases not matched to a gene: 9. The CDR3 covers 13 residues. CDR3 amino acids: CASALAVNSEQFF. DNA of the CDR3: TGCGCCAGCGCACTAGCGGTTAACAGTGAGCAGTTCTTC.

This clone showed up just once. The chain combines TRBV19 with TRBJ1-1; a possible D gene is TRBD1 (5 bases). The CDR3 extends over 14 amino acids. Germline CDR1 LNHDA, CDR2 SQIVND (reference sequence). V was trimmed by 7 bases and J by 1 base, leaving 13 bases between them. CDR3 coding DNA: TGTGCCAGTAACCGTGGGGGACGGAACACTGAAGCTTTCTTT. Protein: CASNRGGRNTEAFF.

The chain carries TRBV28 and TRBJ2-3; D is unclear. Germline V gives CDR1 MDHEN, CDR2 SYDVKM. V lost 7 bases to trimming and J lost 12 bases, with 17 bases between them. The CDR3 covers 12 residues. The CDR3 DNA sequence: TGTGCCAGCACTGATCTTGTTGCATACCAGTATTTT. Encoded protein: CASTDLVAYQYF. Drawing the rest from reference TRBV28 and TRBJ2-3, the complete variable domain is DVKVTQSSRYLVKRTGEKVFLECVQDMDHENMFWYRQDPGLGLRLIYFSYDVKMKEKGDIPEGYSVSREKKERFSLILESASTNQTSMYLCASTDLVAYQYFGPGTRLTVL.

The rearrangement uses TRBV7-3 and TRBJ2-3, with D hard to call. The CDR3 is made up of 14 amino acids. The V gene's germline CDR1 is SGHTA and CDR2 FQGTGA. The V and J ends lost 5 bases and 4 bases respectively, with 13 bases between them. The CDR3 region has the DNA TGTGCCAGCAGCCGCTTCCCGGCGCCAGATACGCAGTATTTT. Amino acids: CASSRFPAPDTQYF.

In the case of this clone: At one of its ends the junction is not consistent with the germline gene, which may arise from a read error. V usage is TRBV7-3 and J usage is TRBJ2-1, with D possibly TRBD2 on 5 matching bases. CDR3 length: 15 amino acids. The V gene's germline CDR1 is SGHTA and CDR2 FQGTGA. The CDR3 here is CASSVTSNPYNEQFF. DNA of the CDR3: TGTGCCAGCAGCGTAACTAGTAATCCCTACAATGAGCAGTTCTTC.